Each of the 10 T cell receptor beta chains below was sequenced from the same sample in a study of blood T cell repertoires in COVID-19. Only in-frame clones appear in the TCRdb table, and some are missing; sequencing was by immunoSEQ multiplex PCR. The table lists more than 95,000 clones, roughly 72% of them singletons. Material: peripheral blood. Source of these receptors: a man aged 55 to 70 with acute or convalescent COVID-19.

This sequence joins TRBV6-5 and TRBJ1-5; 7 positions match TRBD1. Germline CDR1 is MNHEY and CDR2 is SVGAGI. Unmatched junction bases numbered 6, after V lost 6 bases and J lost 4 bases. CDR3 length equals 14 residues. The CDR3: CASRRTGLNQPQHF. CDR3 bases: TGTGCCAGCAGGCGGACAGGACTAAATCAGCCCCAGCATTTT.

J is TRBJ2-7 and V is TRBV4-1; TRBD1 agrees at 8 bases. V lost 3 bases, J lost 7 bases, and 5 bases stayed unmatched. CDR1 is MGHRA and CDR2 is YSYEKL in the germline V gene. This CDR3 has 13 amino acids. DNA for the CDR3: TGCGCCAGCAGCCACCCTACAGGGGGGGAGCAGTACTTC. It specifies CASSHPTGGEQYF.

The rearrangement links TRBV19 to TRBJ1-2; TRBD1 might be the D (5 bases). Deletions cut 1 base from V and 1 base from J, with 7 bases between. Germline V CDR1 and CDR2: LNHDA, SQIVND (reference sequence). The CDR3 is 14 residues long. CDR3 DNA sequence: TGTGCCAGTAGTATAGTAGGGGATAACTATGGCTACACCTTC. Amino acid sequence: CASSIVGDNYGYTF.

There are a few counts of this clone. The J gene is TRBJ2-2, the V gene TRBV10-2; D is undetermined. The CDR3 spans 13 residues. The germline V gene has CDR1 WSHSY and CDR2 SAAADI. Between the trimmed V and J ends, which lost 2 bases and 4 bases, there was a span of 5 bases. The CDR3 reads CASSETSTGELFF. The CDR3, as DNA: TGCGCCAGCAGTGAGACGAGCACCGGGGAGCTGTTTTTT.

The J gene is TRBJ1-2, the V gene TRBV7-8; TRBD1 aligns across 8 bases. Germline CDR1 reads SGHVS; CDR2 reads FQNEAQ. The ends lost 5 bases at V and 1 base at J; junction bases unmatched: 6. The CDR3 totals 15 residues. CDR3 in amino acids: CASSLGQGRNYGYTF. Here the CDR3 DNA reads TGTGCCAGCAGCCTCGGACAGGGACGTAACTATGGCTACACCTTC.

The rearrangement uses TRBV6-1 and TRBJ2-3; TRBD2 matches 8 bases. The CDR3 spans 18 residues. With 0 bases clipped from V and 5 bases from J, the junction kept 13 bases outside the gene matches. CDR1 is MNHNS and CDR2 is SASEGT in the germline V gene. CDR3 residues: CASSEAGSGSWKGDTQYF. The CDR3 DNA reads as TGTGCCAGCAGTGAAGCGGGAAGCGGGAGTTGGAAGGGAGATACGCAGTATTTT.

This clone showed up just a few times. V and J are TRBV2 and TRBJ2-7; 7 nucleotides line up with TRBD2. CDR3 size: 14 residues. Unmatched junction bases numbered 6, after V lost 4 bases and J lost 3 bases. Germline V lookup: CDR1 SNHLY, CDR2 FYNNEI. CDR3 in DNA: TGTGCCAGCAGTGTTGCTAGCGGATACTACGAGCAGTACTTC. Protein: CASSVASGYYEQYF.

The V call is TRBV5-6, the J call TRBJ1-2, with 7 bases lining up with TRBD1. Per germline, CDR1 SGHDT and CDR2 YYEEEE. The junction had 4 bases not matched to a gene; V was cut back by 4 bases and J by 4 bases. The CDR3 is made up of 13 amino acids. The CDR3 protein is CASSPGQIYGYTF. The CDR3 bases are TGTGCCAGCAGCCCGGGACAGATCTATGGCTACACCTTC.

The chain recombines TRBV9 with TRBJ2-7; 13 bases align to TRBD2. This CDR3 spans 18 amino acids. The junction had 8 bases not matched to a gene; V was cut back by 0 bases and J by 2 bases. Germline loops: CDR1 SGDLS, CDR2 YYNGEE. CDR3 amino acids: CASSVGLAGGANPYEQYF. The CDR3 coding sequence is TGTGCCAGCAGCGTAGGACTAGCGGGAGGTGCCAACCCCTACGAGCAGTACTTC.

The V and J genes are TRBV5-1 and TRBJ2-2; TRBD2 matches 7 bases. The length of the CDR3 is 17 residues. CDR1 SGHRS and CDR2 YFSETQ come from the germline V gene. Trimming removed 4 bases from V and 6 bases from J; junction bases left unmatched: 15. Here the CDR3 reads CASSPPLRGRAAGELFF. CDR3 sequence (DNA): TGCGCCAGCAGCCCGCCTCTTCGGGGGAGGGCCGCCGGGGAGCTGTTTTTT. The full variable domain, its missing parts supplied by reference TRBV5-1 and TRBJ2-2, is KAGVTQTPRYLIKTRGQQVTLSCSPISGHRSVSWYQQTPGQGLQFLFEYFSETQRNKGNFPGRFSGRQFSNSRSEMNVSTLELGDSALYLCASSPPLRGRAAGELFFGEGSRLTVL.